This section outlines one T cell receptor beta chain sequence together with its context. The target of this receptor is not known. The input lacks base qualities; no much larger clone sits a single base away. The CDR3, cysteine through phenylalanine, is 13 amino acids long. Only CDR3 DNA remains: 39 bases, in frame from the first base. The germline V gene (reference sequence) sets CDR1 to DFQATT and CDR2 to SNEGSKA. V lost 3 bases and J lost 3 bases; the stretch between them is 12 bases long. This sample was taken from a study of molecular identifiers for immune sequencing clone quantification (dated by TCRdb to 2016 to 2019). Context from the whole study: For a replicate experiment, RNA from 20,000 or 100,000 naive CD8 T cells was divided into five aliquots, and four of the five aliquots were sequenced. The study was a methods study using CD8 T cells to benchmark molecular-identifier clustering-based TCR repertoire sequencing (MIDCIRS) and TCR RNA copy counting.

Libraries of naive CD8 T cells were generated from about 20,000 to 1,000,000 sorted cells, with 10%, 30% or 50% of the purified RNA used. Naive CD8 T cells were FACS-sorted as CD8+CD4-CCR7+CD45RA+ on a BD FACSAria II into RLT Plus buffer. Nine to eleven TCR copies' worth of Jurkat RNA were spiked into roughly 18,000-1,000,000 naive CD8 T cell samples to test detection sensitivity. CD8 T cells were enriched with RosetteSep CD8+ T Cell Enrichment Cocktail and Ficoll-Paque, followed by ACK red cell lysis. The library was generated by PCR. The sequencing machine was an Illumina HiSeq 4000. Bulk TCR libraries were made following a previously described method, with the TCR primers given in Table S5. The Qiagen AllPrep DNA/RNA kit was used to purify total RNA. Before analysis, reads from multiple sequencing runs of the same library were pooled. The study's own analysis went as follows. Reads were retained only if their TCR constant sequence matched exactly, and those retained reads were trimmed to 150 nt and grouped according to their 12-nt molecular barcodes. Reads within each barcode group were sub-clustered using a 15% Levenshtein threshold, and quality-weighted consensus sequences were constructed for each RNA molecule. Non-functional sequences were removed, as were lower-count sequences one edit away from another. On the basis of fitting two negative binomial distributions, barcode sub-clusters with fewer than 20% of the maximum read count were discarded. TCRdb applied fastp at Q25 and MiXCR to the public reads, then kept only in-frame beta chains. CDR3 protein sequences are deduplicated, and each keeps its most common genes and DNA. None of the V and J calls come from the authors' own analysis; TCRdb made them. The sample table records 600,000 to 650,000 distinct CDR3 sequences; just under 20% of these occur just once. The ten largest make up roughly 0.83% of the sample.

Study-wide conclusions, independent of this receptor: In CMV-specific effector cells, clones with more than 20 RNA copies accounted for over 99% of molecules, whereas in naive cells such clones accounted for under 1%. Modeling estimated roughly 3.2 recovered TCR RNA copies per cell, compared with about 9.8 by digital PCR, which implies roughly 29% capture efficiency. The naive libraries included spiked-in Jurkat TCR RNA (about ten copies' worth), and this Jurkat TCR RNA is not part of the donor repertoire. The sizes of highly expanded clones could end up underestimated when identical TCR molecules share a barcode. Even against a background of about a million naive CD8 T cells, spiked-in Jurkat TCR RNA amounting to a single cell's worth was reported to be detectable. When barcode sub-clustering was not used, chimeric consensus sequences inflated TCR diversity, with chimeras reaching as high as 47%.

The sequencing input was naive CD8+ T cells from blood, with Jurkat cell RNA spiked in. The intended sense of this specimen's cell subset or site label: FACS-sorted CD8+CD4-CCR7+CD45RA+ naive T cells. This sequence was found in a human donor in good health. Some libraries in this study had Jurkat cell RNA spiked in. This sequence uses TRBV20-1 and TRBJ2-7; the D match is possibly TRBD1 or TRBD2, with 5 bases aligned in each. The CDR3 protein sequence reads: CSASRDVDYEQYF. In nucleotides, the sequence is TGCAGTGCTAGTCGGGACGTAGACTACGAGCAGTACTTC.